This T cell receptor (beta chain) derives from a study of regulatory T cells in long-lasting Graves disease. Looking at the study overall: The criterion for persistent Graves' disease was over 5 years of antithyroid drugs with positive TSH receptor antibodies.

CDR3 regions were amplified by Arm-PCR using iRepertoire HTBI primers to build TCR beta libraries. TCRdb used MiXCR to reprocess the multiplex PCR reads, holding one entry per CDR3 protein. This sample has about 300,000 distinct CDR3 sequences; under 25% occur once, and the top ten carry 56%. This clonotype occurred many times. Its antigen remains unknown. Points from the study as a whole: Patients with persistent disease shared some 2,900 public clonotypes, outpacing the 966 shared by new patients.

Time point of the sample: persistent/refractory GD, antithyroid drugs over 5 years with positive TRAb. The authors made the TCR library using RNA they extracted from PBMCs. V lost 1 base and J lost 1, with 5 bases in between. Germline assignment: CDR1 SGHTA and CDR2 FQGNSA. The CDR3 has 14 amino acids. The receptor's source is a female donor with Graves disease. This chain connects TRBV7-2 to TRBJ1-5; D call uncertain. This sample comprised peripheral blood mononuclear cells (PBMCs), obtained when the disease was refractory, from a patient treated with antithyroid drugs. CDR3: CASSLDNSNQPQHF. The CDR3 DNA sequence: TGTGCCAGCAGCTTAGATAACAGCAATCAGCCCCAGCATTTT.